This TCR beta chain was obtained from a study of blood T cell repertoires in COVID-19. Looking at the study overall: Specimens from acute and convalescent COVID-19 originated in the United States, Italy and Spain. Sample material is recorded as cDNA or gDNA derived from T cells, B-cell-depleted T cells, or PBMCs.

The authors' processing: For nucleated cells, counts were estimated from reference gene primer amplification. The protocol was immunoSEQ multiplex PCR, while the TCRdb copy is restricted to in-frame clones and leaves out a portion. The DNA was the basis for D and trimming; V, J and clone size are from that table. The sample consists of some 200,000 clones, roughly 86% of them appearing once. After removal of 1 base from V and 10 bases from J, the junction contained 6 bases not matched to a gene. Per the germline V gene, CDR1 is SGHAT and CDR2 is FQNNGV. This CDR3 is 14 amino acids long. Sequences were obtained from peripheral blood. The sequence derives from a woman in her thirties or forties with acute or convalescent COVID-19. V is TRBV11-2 and J is TRBJ2-1; the match to TRBD2 covers 8 bases. The CDR3 DNA reads TGTGCCAGCAGCTTAGGGACTAGCCCTAGGGAGCAGTTCTTC. It translates to CASSLGTSPREQFF.